Detailed here is one T cell receptor beta chain. Its antigen is currently unknown. Patients underwent thyroid surgery, and none had received any treatment before it. The entry originates in a study of metastatic and nonmetastatic thyroid tumors. Study at large: A comparison of repertoires was made across blood and tumor or nodule tissue from malignant and benign thyroid patients.

Study-wide points: Malignant tumors reportedly showed significantly higher TCR beta diversity than benign nodules in both blood and tumor.

Authors' analysis steps: In papillary thyroid cancer, a distant-metastasis classifier was built using CDR3 differences across clinicopathological groups. TCRdb re-clonotyped the PCR reads through MiXCR. These V and J calls are TCRdb output, not the study's own analysis. This table holds 30,000 or so clones, 25% to 30% found once. This TCR derives from a female donor with papillary thyroid cancer or a benign thyroid nodule (not recorded which). Some clones in this sample may be carry-over from other donors' samples. Sequencing input: blood.

The chain's CDR3 is CASSESDPAYEQYF. The DNA for the CDR3 is TGTGCCAGCAGTGAATCCGATCCTGCCTACGAGCAGTACTTC. The chain has TRBV6-1 and TRBJ2-7; D gene uncertain. The V gene's germline CDR1 is MNHNS and CDR2 SASEGT. The CDR3 loop spans 14 amino acids. V was cut by 2 bases and J by 2 bases, with 10 bases left in between.